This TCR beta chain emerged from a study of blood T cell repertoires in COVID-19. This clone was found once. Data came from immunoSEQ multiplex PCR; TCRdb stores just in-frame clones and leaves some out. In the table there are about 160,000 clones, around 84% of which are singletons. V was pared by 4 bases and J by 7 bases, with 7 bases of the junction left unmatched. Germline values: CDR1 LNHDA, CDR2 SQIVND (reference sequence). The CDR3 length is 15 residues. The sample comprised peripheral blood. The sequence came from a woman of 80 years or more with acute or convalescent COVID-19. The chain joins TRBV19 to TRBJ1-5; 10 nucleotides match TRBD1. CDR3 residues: CASSRSGTGDQPQHF. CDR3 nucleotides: TGTGCCAGTAGTAGATCCGGGACAGGGGACCAGCCCCAGCATTTT.